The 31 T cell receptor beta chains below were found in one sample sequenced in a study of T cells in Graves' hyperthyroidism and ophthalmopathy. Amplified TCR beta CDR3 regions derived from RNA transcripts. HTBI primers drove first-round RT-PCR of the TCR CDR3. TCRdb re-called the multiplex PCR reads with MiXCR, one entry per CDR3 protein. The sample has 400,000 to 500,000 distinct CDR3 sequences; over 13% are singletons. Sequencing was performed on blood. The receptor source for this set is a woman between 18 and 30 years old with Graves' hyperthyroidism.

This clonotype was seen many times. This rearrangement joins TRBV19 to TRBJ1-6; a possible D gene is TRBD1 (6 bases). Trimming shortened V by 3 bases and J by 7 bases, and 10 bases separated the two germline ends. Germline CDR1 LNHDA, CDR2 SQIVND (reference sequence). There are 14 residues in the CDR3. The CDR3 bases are TGTGCCAGTAGTATTACAGGGCAGAATTCACCCCTCCACTTT. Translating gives CASSITGQNSPLHF.

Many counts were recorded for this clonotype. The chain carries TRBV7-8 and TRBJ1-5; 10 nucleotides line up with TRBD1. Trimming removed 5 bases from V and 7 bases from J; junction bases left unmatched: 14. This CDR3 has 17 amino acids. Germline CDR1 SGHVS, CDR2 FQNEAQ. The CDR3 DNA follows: TGTGCCAGCAGCCCAAGCGTCCCGGGACAGGGGTGGCAGCCCCAGCATTTT. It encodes CASSPSVPGQGWQPQHF.

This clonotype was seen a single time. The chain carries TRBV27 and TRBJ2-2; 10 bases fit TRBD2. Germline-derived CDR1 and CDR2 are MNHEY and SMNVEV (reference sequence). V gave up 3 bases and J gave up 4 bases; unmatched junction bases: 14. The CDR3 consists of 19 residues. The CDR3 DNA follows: TGTGCCAGCAGTTTCGGCCCTAGCGGGAGTCTAAGGGGCACCGGGGAGCTGTTTTTT. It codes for CASSFGPSGSLRGTGELFF.

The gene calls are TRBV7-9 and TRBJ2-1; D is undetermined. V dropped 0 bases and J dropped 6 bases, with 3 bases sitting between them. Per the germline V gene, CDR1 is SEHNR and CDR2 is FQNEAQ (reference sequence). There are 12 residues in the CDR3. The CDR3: CASSLAPNEQFF. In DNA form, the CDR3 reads TGTGCCAGCAGCTTAGCACCCAATGAGCAGTTCTTC.

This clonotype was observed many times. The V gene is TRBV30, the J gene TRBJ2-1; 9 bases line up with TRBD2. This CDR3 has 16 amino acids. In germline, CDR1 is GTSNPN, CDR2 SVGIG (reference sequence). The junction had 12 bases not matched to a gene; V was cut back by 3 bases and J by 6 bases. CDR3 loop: CAWRSLSGRLSNEQFF. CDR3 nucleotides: TGTGCCTGGAGGAGTCTAAGCGGGAGGTTATCCAATGAGCAGTTCTTC.

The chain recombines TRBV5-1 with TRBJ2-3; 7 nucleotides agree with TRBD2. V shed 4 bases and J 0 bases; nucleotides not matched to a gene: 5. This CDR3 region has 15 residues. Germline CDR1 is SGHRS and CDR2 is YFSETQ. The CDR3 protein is CASSGSGVSTDTQYF. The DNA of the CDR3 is TGCGCCAGCAGCGGGAGCGGGGTTAGCACAGATACGCAGTATTTT.

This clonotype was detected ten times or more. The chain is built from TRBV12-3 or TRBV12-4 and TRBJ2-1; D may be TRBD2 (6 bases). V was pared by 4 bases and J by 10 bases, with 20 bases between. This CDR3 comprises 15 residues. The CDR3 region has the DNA TGTGCCAGCAGTTCTAGCGAGGCAGAACAATGGGAGCAGTTCTTC. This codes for CASSSSEAEQWEQFF.

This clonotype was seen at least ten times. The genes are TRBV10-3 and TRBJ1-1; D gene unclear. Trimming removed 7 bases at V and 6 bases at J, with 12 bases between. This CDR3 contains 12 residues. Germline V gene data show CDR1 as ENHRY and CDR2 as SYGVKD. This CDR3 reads CAITPGGSEAFF. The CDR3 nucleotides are TGTGCCATCACCCCGGGAGGTTCTGAAGCTTTCTTT.

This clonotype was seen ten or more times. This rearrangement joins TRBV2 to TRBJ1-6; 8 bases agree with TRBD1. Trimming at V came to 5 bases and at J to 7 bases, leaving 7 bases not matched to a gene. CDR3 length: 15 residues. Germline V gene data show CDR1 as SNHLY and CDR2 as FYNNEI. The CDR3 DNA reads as TGTGCCAGCAGTCAGGGGGCCTCTTCAAATTCACCCCTCCACTTT. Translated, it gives CASSQGASSNSPLHF.

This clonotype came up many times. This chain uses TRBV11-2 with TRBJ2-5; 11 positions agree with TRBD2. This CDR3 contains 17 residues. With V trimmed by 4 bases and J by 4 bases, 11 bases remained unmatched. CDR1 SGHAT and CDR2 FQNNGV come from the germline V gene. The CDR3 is CASSSRTGTSGGETQYF. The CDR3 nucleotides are TGTGCCAGCAGCTCCCGTACCGGGACTAGCGGCGGAGAGACCCAGTACTTC.

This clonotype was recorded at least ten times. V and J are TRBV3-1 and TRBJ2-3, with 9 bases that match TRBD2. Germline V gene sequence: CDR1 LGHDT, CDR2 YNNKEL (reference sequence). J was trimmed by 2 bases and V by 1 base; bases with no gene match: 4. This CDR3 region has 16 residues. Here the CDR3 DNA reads TGTGCCAGCAGCCAAGGGACTAGCGCGCCCACAGATACGCAGTATTTT. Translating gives CASSQGTSAPTDTQYF.

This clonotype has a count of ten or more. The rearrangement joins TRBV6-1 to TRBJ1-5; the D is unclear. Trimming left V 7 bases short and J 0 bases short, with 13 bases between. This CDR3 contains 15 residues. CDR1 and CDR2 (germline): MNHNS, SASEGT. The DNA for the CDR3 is TGTGCCAGCAAAACTAGGGAATATAGCAATCAGCCCCAGCATTTT. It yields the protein CASKTREYSNQPQHF.

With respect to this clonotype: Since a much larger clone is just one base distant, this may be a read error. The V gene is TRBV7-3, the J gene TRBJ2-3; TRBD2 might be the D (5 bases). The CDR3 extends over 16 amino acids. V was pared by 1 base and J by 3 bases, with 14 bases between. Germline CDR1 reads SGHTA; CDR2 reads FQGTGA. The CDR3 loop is CASSLMGMEDTDTQYF. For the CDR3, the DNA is TGTGCCAGCAGCTTAATGGGGATGGAGGATACAGATACGCAGTATTTT.

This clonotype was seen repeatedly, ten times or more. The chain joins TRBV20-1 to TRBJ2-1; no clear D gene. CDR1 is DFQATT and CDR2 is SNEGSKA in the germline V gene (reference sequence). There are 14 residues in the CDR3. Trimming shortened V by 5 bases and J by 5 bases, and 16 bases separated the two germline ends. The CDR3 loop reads CSARTKTFNNEQFF. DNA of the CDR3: TGCAGTGCTCGGACGAAGACCTTTAACAATGAGCAGTTCTTC.

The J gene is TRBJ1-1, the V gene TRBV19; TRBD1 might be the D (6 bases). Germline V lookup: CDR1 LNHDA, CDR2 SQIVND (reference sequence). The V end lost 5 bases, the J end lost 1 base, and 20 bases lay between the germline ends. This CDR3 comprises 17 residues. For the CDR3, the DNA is TGTGCCAGTAGTGCCTACCACGGGGGGCGGGAGAACACTGAAGCTTTCTTT. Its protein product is CASSAYHGGRENTEAFF.

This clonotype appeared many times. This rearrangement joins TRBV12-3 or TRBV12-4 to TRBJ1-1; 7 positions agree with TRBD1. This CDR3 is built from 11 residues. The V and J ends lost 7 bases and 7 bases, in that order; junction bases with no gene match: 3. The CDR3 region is CASTGQVEAFF. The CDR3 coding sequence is TGTGCCAGCACCGGACAGGTTGAAGCTTTCTTT.

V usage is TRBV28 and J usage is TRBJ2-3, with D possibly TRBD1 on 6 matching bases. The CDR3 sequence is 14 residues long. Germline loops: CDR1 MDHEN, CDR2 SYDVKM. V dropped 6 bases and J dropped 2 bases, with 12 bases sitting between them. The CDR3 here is CASSRTELTDTQYF. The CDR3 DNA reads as TGTGCCAGCAGCCGGACAGAACTCACAGATACGCAGTATTTT.

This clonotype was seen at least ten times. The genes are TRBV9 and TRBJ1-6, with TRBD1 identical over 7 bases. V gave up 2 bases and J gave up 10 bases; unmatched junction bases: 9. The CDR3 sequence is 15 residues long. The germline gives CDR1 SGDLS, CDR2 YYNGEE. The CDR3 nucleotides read TGTGCCAGCAGCGTGGGAGACAGGGATGGATCACCCCTCCACTTT. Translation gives CASSVGDRDGSPLHF.

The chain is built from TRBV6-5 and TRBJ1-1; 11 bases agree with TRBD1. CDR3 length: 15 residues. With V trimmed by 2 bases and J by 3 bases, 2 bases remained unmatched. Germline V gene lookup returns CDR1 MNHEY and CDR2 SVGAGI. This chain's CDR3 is CASSYPGQGDTEAFF. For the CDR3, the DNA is TGTGCCAGCAGTTACCCGGGACAGGGGGACACTGAAGCTTTCTTT.

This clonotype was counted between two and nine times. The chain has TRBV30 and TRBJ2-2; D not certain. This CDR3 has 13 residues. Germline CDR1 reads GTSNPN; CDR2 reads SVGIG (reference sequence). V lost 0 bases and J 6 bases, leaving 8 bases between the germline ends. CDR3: CAWSVDGAGELFF. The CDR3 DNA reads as TGTGCCTGGAGTGTAGACGGAGCCGGGGAGCTGTTTTTT.

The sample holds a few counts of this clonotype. The CDR3 coding sequence is TGTGCCAGCAGTTCGGCGCCCGGGATCACTATAAACTATGGCTACACCTTC. This sequence encodes CASSSAPGITINYGYTF. The chain couples TRBV6-1 to TRBJ1-2; no clear D. V dropped 5 bases and J dropped 2 bases, with 21 bases sitting between them. The CDR3 consists of 17 residues. Per the germline V gene, CDR1 is MNHNS and CDR2 is SASEGT.

CDR3 in DNA: TGTGCCAGCAGTTCAGGCCTACTAGCGGGAGGCCCCTTCCAAAATTCCTACAATGAGCAGTTCTTC. Protein sequence: CASSSGLLAGGPFQNSYNEQFF. This chain joins TRBV27 and TRBJ2-1; 12 bases match TRBD2. The CDR3 loop spans 22 amino acids. V trimming: 4 bases; J trimming: 1 base; junction bases outside the gene matches: 20. Germline V lookup: CDR1 MNHEY, CDR2 SMNVEV (reference sequence).

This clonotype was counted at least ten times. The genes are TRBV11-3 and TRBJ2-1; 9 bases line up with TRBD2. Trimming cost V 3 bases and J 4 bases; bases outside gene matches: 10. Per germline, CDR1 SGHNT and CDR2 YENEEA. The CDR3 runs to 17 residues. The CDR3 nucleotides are TGTGCCAGCAGCTTGTGGGGAAGCGGGAGGATATACAATGAGCAGTTCTTC. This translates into CASSLWGSGRIYNEQFF. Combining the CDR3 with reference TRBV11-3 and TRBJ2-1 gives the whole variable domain EAGVVQSPRYKIIEKKQPVAFWCNPISGHNTLYWYLQNLGQGPELLIRYENEEAVDDSQLPKDRFSAERLKGVDSTLKIQPAELGDSAVYLCASSLWGSGRIYNEQFFGPGTRLTVL.

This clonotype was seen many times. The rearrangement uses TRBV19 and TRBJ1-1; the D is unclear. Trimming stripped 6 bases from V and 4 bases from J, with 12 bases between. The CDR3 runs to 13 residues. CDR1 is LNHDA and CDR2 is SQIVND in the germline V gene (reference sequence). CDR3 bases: TGTGCCAGTAGAAGGGTTGAGGGCACTGAAGCTTTCTTT. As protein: CASRRVEGTEAFF.

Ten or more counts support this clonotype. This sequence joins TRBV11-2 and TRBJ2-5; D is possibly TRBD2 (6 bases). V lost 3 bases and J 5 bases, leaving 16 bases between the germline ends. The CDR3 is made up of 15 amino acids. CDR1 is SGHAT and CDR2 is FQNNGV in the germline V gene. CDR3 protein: CASSFSGASQETQYF. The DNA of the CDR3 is TGTGCCAGCAGCTTTAGCGGAGCCTCCCAGGAGACCCAGTACTTC.

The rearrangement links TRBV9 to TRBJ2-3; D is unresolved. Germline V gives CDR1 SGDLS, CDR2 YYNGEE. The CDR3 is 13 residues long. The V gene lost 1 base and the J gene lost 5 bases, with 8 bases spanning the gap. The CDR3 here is CASSVYMLDTQYF. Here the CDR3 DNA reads TGTGCCAGCAGCGTATATATGTTAGATACGCAGTATTTT.

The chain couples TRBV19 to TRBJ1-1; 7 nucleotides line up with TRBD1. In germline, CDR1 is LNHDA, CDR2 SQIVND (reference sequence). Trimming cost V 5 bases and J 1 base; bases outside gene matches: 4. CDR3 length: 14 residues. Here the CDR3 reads CASSSEGANTEAFF. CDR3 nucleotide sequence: TGTGCCAGTAGTTCCGAGGGGGCGAACACTGAAGCTTTCTTT.

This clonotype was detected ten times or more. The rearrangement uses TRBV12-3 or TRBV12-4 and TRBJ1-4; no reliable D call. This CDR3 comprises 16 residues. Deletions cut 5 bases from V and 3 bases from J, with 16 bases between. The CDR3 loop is CASSPSSGEANEKLFF. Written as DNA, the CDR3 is TGTGCCAGCAGTCCGTCTTCCGGGGAGGCTAATGAAAAACTGTTTTTT.

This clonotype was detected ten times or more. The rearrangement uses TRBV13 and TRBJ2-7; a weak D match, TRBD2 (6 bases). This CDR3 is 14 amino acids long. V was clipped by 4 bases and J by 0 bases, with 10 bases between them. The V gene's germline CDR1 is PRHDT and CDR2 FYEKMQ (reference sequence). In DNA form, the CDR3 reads TGTGCCAGCAGCTACCGGAGGGTCTCCTACGAGCAGTACTTC. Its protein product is CASSYRRVSYEQYF. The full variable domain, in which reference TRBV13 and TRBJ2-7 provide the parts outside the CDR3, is AAGVIQSPRHLIKEKRETATLKCYPIPRHDTVYWYQQGPGQDPQFLISFYEKMQSDKGSIPDRFSAQQFSDYHSELNMSSLELGDSALYFCASSYRRVSYEQYFGPGTRLTVT.

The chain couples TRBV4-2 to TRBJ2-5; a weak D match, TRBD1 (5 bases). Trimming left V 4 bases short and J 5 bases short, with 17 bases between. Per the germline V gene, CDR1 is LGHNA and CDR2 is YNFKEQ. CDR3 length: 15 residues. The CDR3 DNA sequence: TGTGCCAGCAGCCGGAATTCCCAGGGTGAGGAGACCCAGTACTTC. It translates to CASSRNSQGEETQYF.

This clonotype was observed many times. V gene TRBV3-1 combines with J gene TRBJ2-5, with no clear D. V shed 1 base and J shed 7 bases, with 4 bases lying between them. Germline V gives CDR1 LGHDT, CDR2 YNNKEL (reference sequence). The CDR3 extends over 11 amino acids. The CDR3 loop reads CASSQVMTQYF. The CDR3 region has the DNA TGTGCCAGCAGCCAAGTGATGACCCAGTACTTC.